These T cell receptor beta chains were read from a single sample in a study of blood T cell repertoires in COVID-19. The data were produced by immunoSEQ multiplex PCR, yet TCRdb's version contains in-frame clones alone and is incomplete. The table lists some 76,000 clones, around nine tenths of them singletons. Sequencing was done on a sample of peripheral blood. These receptors all come from a woman under 30 with acute or convalescent COVID-19. CDR3s include the opening cysteine and the closing phenylalanine or tryptophan. Fields, in order: V gene, D gene, J gene, CDR3 protein. The D gene is left open where the match is weak.

TRBV4-2,TRBD2,TRBJ2-5,CASSQDSGGGAETQYF
TRBV7-2,TRBD2,TRBJ2-1,CASSGKGTSGGYEQFF
TRBV18,-,TRBJ1-1,CASSPMGGLITEAFF
TRBV9,-,TRBJ2-7,CASSVELAPFSAKLSEQYF
TRBV19,TRBD1,TRBJ1-1,CASTPGQGANTEAFF
TRBV19,TRBD1,TRBJ1-5,CASSWDSDGYSNQPQHF
TRBV6-1,-,TRBJ1-1,CASSDGGINTEAFF
TRBV6-5,-,TRBJ2-1,CASSLTSNEQFF
TRBV10-3,TRBD1,TRBJ1-1,CAISVSQGATEAFF
TRBV7-9,-,TRBJ2-1,CASSLGAATEEQFF
TRBV2,-,TRBJ2-3,CASSLRVSTDTQYF
TRBV19,-,TRBJ1-2,CATSGIRNYGYTF
TRBV6-5,-,TRBJ1-1,CASSYSNSGKTEAFF
TRBV5-4,-,TRBJ1-2,CASSPTGNYGYTF
TRBV7-9,-,TRBJ2-7,CASSLEGLGGRNEQYF
TRBV6-1,-,TRBJ1-5,CASTHRDNQPQHF
TRBV19,-,TRBJ2-1,CASSIQGTYNEQFF
TRBV30,TRBD1,TRBJ1-1,CAWSQRGLGNTEAFF
TRBV11-2,-,TRBJ2-1,CASSLGFSKPGNGYNEQFF
TRBV28,-,TRBJ2-2,CASSEAGTNTGELFF
TRBV11-1,-,TRBJ2-1,CASSPQGQAYNEQFF
TRBV7-2,-,TRBJ1-2,CASSLHGDYGYTF
TRBV28,-,TRBJ2-1,CASSVSRLSLSYNEQFF
TRBV19,-,TRBJ1-1,CASRRESGVNTEAFF
TRBV30,TRBD1,TRBJ1-1,CAWTGTGDTEAFF
TRBV12-3/TRBV12-4,-,TRBJ1-6,CASSLVLASPLHF
TRBV28,TRBD1,TRBJ1-2,CASSPSGTGSYGYTF
TRBV5-1,TRBD2,TRBJ2-1,CASSFRLAGNNEQFF
TRBV9,TRBD2,TRBJ2-1,CASSGGLAVLSSYNEQFF
TRBV7-9,-,TRBJ1-1,CASSATVNTEAFF
TRBV5-1,-,TRBJ2-2,CASSLGQVGELFF
TRBV29-1,TRBD2,TRBJ2-3,CSVEGLAGGRIDTQYF
TRBV5-4,-,TRBJ2-1,CASSLGLREPKLGEQFF
TRBV18,-,TRBJ2-7,CASSPETGTPSYEQYF
TRBV7-6,TRBD2,TRBJ2-3,CASSPRLAGGRYSTDTQYF
TRBV19,TRBD2,TRBJ2-1,CASRLAGAPYNEQFF
TRBV14,TRBD2,TRBJ2-3,CASSLILAAGTDTQYF
TRBV19,-,TRBJ2-3,CASSIGGEKTDTQYF
TRBV5-1,TRBD1,TRBJ1-1,CASRTGTGGAFF
TRBV2,TRBD2,TRBJ2-3,CASRAGGGTDTQYF
TRBV5-6,TRBD2,TRBJ2-2,CASSSGGTGELFF
TRBV29-1,-,TRBJ1-2,CSVGQDYGYTF
TRBV5-1,-,TRBJ2-3,CASSERGADTQYF
TRBV11-1,-,TRBJ1-1,CASSIPAGSLNTEAFF
TRBV12-2,-,TRBJ1-6,CASRSAGPWNSPLHF
TRBV27,TRBD1,TRBJ1-2,CASSPETGINYGYTF
TRBV10-3,TRBD1,TRBJ1-3,CAISDDRAGNTIYF
TRBV19,-,TRBJ2-5,CASSRDIQETQYF
TRBV11-2,TRBD2,TRBJ2-1,CASSLGTSQVNEQFF
TRBV30,-,TRBJ2-1,CAWSGLQYNEQFF
TRBV7-9,TRBD2,TRBJ2-3,CASSPPGGGPLDTQYF
TRBV6-1,TRBD1,TRBJ1-5,CASSENDGQGNQPQHF
TRBV5-1,-,TRBJ2-5,CASSLAGEGVETQYF
TRBV2,TRBD2,TRBJ2-7,CASSEGSSGLDYEQYF
TRBV18,-,TRBJ1-1,CASSDSAGNTEAFF
TRBV7-9,TRBD1,TRBJ2-2,CASSGWTGVTGELFF